This entry features one T cell receptor beta chain sequence. Its specific antigen is unknown. Base qualities are not recorded, but no much larger clone differs from it by a single base. The data derive from a study of cytomegalovirus exposure and HLA in healthy donors (dated by TCRdb to about 2017). Study-level background: An earlier analysis of 587 of the donors reported approximately 260 Gb of sequence data and 117 million unique TCR beta sequences obtained from approximately 180 million T cells. An early release that covered about 600 HLA-typed donors contained about 290 gigabases of sequencing data and tens of millions of unique TCR sequences. Of the roughly 390 genotyped donors, more than 75% were placed in the genetic ancestry cluster associated with self-reported Caucasian donors. The study aimed to test whether cataloging public T cell receptors could reveal signatures of past pathogen exposure. Using immunosequencing, the study profiled T cell repertoires from roughly 650 subjects and related those repertoires to cytomegalovirus serostatus. A separate validation cohort of 90 to 150 different subjects was used in addition to the 666-subject first cohort. High-throughput TCR immunosequencing, statistical association of individual TCRs with disease status, and machine learning were combined to predict cytomegalovirus infection status. A later analysis re-analyzed previously published TCR beta repertoires from approximately 670 donors and added high-resolution HLA genotyping to study TCR occurrence patterns. The later analysis used no new phenotypic data to find candidate immune exposures, relying instead on TCR beta sequences and their occurrence across donors. To decide whether each TCR beta V gene segment behaved as functional or pseudogenic, an earlier analysis of 587 of the donors relied on high-throughput TCR beta sequencing. Alongside the repertoire data, information on donor age, sex, ethnicity and CMV serostatus was compiled. A later genetic analysis used genome-wide SNP genotypes for about three fifths of the 666 donors, treating that subset as a discovery cohort. Every discovery cohort repertoire had been produced on one sequencing platform. Both class I and class II loci were covered by HLA typing, at four-digit resolution. The number of typed donors differed by locus: roughly 629-630 for A, B, C, DRB1 and DQB1; 500 to 550 for DQA1; about 600 for DPA1; and about 450 for DPB1. Five DR-DQ haplotypes were treated as single units for association and clustering because of strong linkage in the cohort. Among some 410 genotyped donors of the cohort, an average of approximately 240,000 unique TCR beta nucleotide sequences were sequenced per donor, roughly 20% of them non-productive.

The cohort comprised fewer than 700 healthy bone marrow donors. At the time of sampling, all cohort members were nominally healthy, though unrecorded immune exposures were likely present. The donor tested CMV seropositive, placing the donor among the 310 or so seropositive members of the cohort. A peripheral blood sample was collected from each donor, and TCR beta sequencing was performed on peripheral blood mononuclear cells. Genomic DNA was extracted from the blood cell samples with the Qiagen DNeasy Blood Extraction Kit. The library was made by the immunoSEQ multiplex PCR assay. For the multiplex PCR, a mixture combining 60 forward primers for TCR Vbeta segments and 13 reverse primers for TCR Jbeta segments was used. Amplification of the CDR3 region of rearranged TCR beta genes was performed with a multiplex PCR assay on genomic DNA. On the Illumina HiSeq System, the amplified TCR beta libraries were sequenced as 87-base-pair reads. On the authors' methods: In a later analysis, some 80 million unique TCR beta chains were counted across the 500 to 700 repertoires, and roughly 10 million of these chains were shared by at least two donors. A nearest-neighbor algorithm error-corrected the raw reads and collapsed the reads into unique sequences, merging closely related sequences to remove PCR and sequencing errors. CDR3 sequences were aligned to IMGT reference sequences to assign V, D and J gene segments. Each retained sequence needed at least a six-nucleotide match to both a V gene segment and a J gene segment. Rearrangements were classified as productive when the CDR3 lacked stop codons and remained in frame with V and J, and all other rearrangements were classified as non-productive. CDR3 was defined according to IMGT convention as the region running from the second conserved V-encoded cysteine to the conserved J-encoded phenylalanine. Sequences without an unambiguous match to a single V gene segment were excluded from the earlier analysis of about 600 of the donors. In an earlier analysis of almost 600 of the donors, a V segment was called functional when productive rearrangements were above 56.7%, and segregating when the standard deviation between donors exceeded 5%. To diagnose cytomegalovirus status from the catalog of TCR beta chain sequences, a statistical classification framework was built. V and J gene assignment, in a later analysis, came from comparing TCR nucleotide sequences with IMGT/GENE-DB human TR gene sequences. A later analysis assigned CDR3 sequences and most-parsimonious VDJ recombination scenarios with the TCRdist pipeline. In a later analysis, each TCR beta chain was defined by its CDR3 amino acid sequence together with its V-gene family, and reads without a unique V-gene family were excluded. In a later analysis, approximately 590 highly shared, low-generation-probability nucleotide sequences were removed to address suspected cross-contamination and a sequencing artifact. For each public chain, a later analysis derived a clonal expansion index from normalized ranks of inferred template counts within each repertoire. Generation probabilities in a later analysis came from a VDJ recombination model fitted to out-of-frame rearrangements, and those results were checked against IGoR. In a later analysis, hypergeometric tests were used to score TCR-TCR, TCR-HLA and TCR-CMV co-occurrence, with a repertoire-size bias correction applied to TCR pairs. A later analysis estimated false discovery rates by permuting HLA or CMV assignments 20 times. A later analysis grouped co-occurring TCRs with DBSCAN, adding TCRdist sequence similarity when clustering within HLA-allele-positive subsets. Co-occurrence clustering excluded repertoires with fewer than 30,000 or more than 120,000 public chains, plus five with anomalous nucleotide sharing. Held by TCRdb, this immuneACCESS table contains in-frame sequences only and omits some clones. Under half of the omission traces to an unresolved V gene where checked; the cause of the rest is unknown. For V, J and clone size, that table is used; D and trimming come from the DNA. Counted in this sample were approximately 100,000 clones; less than 80% of them appeared once. Of the sample, less than 4.5% is held by the ten largest clones.

Cut back by 0 bases and 5 bases, the V and J ends lie 10 bases apart. The germline V gene encodes CDR1 MNHNS and CDR2 SASEGT. Counted from cysteine to phenylalanine, this CDR3 has 14 amino acids. Only CDR3 DNA remains: 42 bases, in frame from the first base. The paper's findings and limits, for the study overall: It was suggested by the authors that the approach could potentially be generalized to other disease states and immunological phenotypes. The sequencing pipeline was judged likely to have produced a cluster of highly shared sequence variants as a technical artifact. Most CMV-associated TCR beta chains appeared to be HLA-restricted in a later analysis, and the HLA associations seemed to be driven largely by CMV exposure. Several of the top co-occurrence clusters appeared to be linked to parvovirus B19, influenza, CMV and Epstein-Barr virus, according to a later analysis. Compared with the roughly 720-donor mean, donors in an Asian-associated ancestry cluster had fewer N-insertions in productive TCRs, according to a later genetic analysis. For the cohort, immune exposure information was limited to CMV serostatus. Because the 87-base-pair reads could not distinguish some IMGT-functional V segments, including TRBV6-2 and TRBV6-3, those segments were excluded. In an earlier analysis of approximately 600 of the donors, most TCR beta V segments were observed in productive rearrangements about 90% or about 30% of the time, broadly matching IMGT annotations. An association between a missense DCLRE1C variant and V-gene and J-gene trimming of TCR beta chains was found in a later genetic analysis and replicated in an independent cohort. Specific HLA alleles were associated with 15,000 to 20,000 TCR beta sequences at a false discovery rate of 0.05 in a later analysis. Sequencing depth was assumed to be roughly uniform across donors in the presence/absence analyses, though that assumption may not hold. Because counts were too low, fewer than 20 rarely observed V segments, including chromosome 9 orphons, were excluded from the earlier analysis of 587 of the donors. In the study, about 150 TCR beta chains were listed as associated with cytomegalovirus. In a later analysis, HLA-associated TCR beta chains showed more clonal expansion and lower generation probabilities than non-associated chains that were equally common. A later analysis found that TCR association rates varied across HLA loci, with DRB1 alleles showing the most associated TCRs and HLA-C alleles the fewest. Three of the identified cytomegalovirus-associated TCR beta chains were confirmed in vitro to be specific for cytomegalovirus antigens. A further reported finding was that TCR beta sequences accurately predicted the HLA-A and HLA-B alleles for most subjects in the first cohort. Linkage disequilibrium might explain the correlated functional status among segregating V segments, but an unknown experimental factor could not be ruled out. Because HLA typing was missing for some donors at each locus, association tests included only the typed subset. The classifier was reported to diagnose cytomegalovirus status with high specificity and sensitivity in both the original and validation cohorts. While some public TCRs were present in many individuals, most TCR sequences turned up only very rarely across donors. When HLA alleles, especially DR and DQ, strongly co-occurred, attributing TCR associations to individual alleles was difficult. In this cohort, only TCR beta chains were sequenced, and detectable features were limited by the absence of alpha or paired-chain data.

Recombination linked TRBV6-1 to TRBJ1-2; the D gene cannot be named for sure. This sequence originates from a man younger than 40 in good health and CMV-seropositive. The specimen sequenced was PBMCs. The DNA reads TGTGCCAGCAGTGAAGCGCGGGGATATTATGGCTACACCTTC. It is translated as CASSEARGYYGYTF.